One and the same sample provided the 29 T cell receptor beta chains below, sequenced in a study of blood T cell repertoires in COVID-19. Clones were sequenced by immunoSEQ multiplex PCR, and TCRdb holds only the in-frame ones, with some missing. This sample has fewer than 400,000 clones; roughly 90% occur once, and the top ten carry 1.7%. Sequenced: PBMCs or T cells enriched from blood (not recorded which). The receptors here all came from a woman in her twenties or thirties who had recovered from COVID-19.

The gene calls are TRBV30 and TRBJ1-1; 8 positions match TRBD1. V trimming: 3 bases; J trimming: 4 bases; junction bases outside the gene matches: 7. CDR1 is GTSNPN and CDR2 is SVGIG in the germline V gene (reference sequence). The CDR3 sequence is 14 residues long. CDR3 in amino acids: CAWRKQGVVTEAFF. DNA for the CDR3: TGTGCCTGGAGAAAACAGGGGGTGGTCACTGAAGCTTTCTTT.

V is TRBV7-3 and J is TRBJ1-4; D remains unclear. Trimming shortened V by 5 bases and J by 10 bases, and 14 bases separated the two germline ends. The CDR3 sequence is 13 residues long. The germline CDR1 and CDR2 sequences are SGHTA and FQGTGA. CDR3 bases: TGTGCCAGCAGCGAGGCCGCCGGAAGAAAACTGTTTTTT. It specifies CASSEAAGRKLFF.

The CDR3 DNA reads as TGTGCCAGCAGTAGGGGCAGGGGGTCTTTCCAGCCCCAGCATTTT. This translates into CASSRGRGSFQPQHF. The V call is TRBV28, the J call TRBJ1-5; 7 bases are a match to TRBD1. CDR3 length equals 15 residues. Looked up from germline, CDR1 is MDHEN and CDR2 is SYDVKM. Unmatched junction bases numbered 11, after V lost 5 bases and J lost 7 bases.

This chain uses TRBV28 with TRBJ2-1; 14 bases are a match to TRBD2. The germline gives CDR1 MDHEN, CDR2 SYDVKM. V dropped 3 bases and J dropped 14; count of bases not matched to a gene: 9. The CDR3 is 15 amino acids. This CDR3 reads CASSLRGLAGVGEFF. The DNA for the CDR3 is TGTGCCAGCAGTTTGCGGGGACTAGCGGGAGTCGGAGAGTTCTTC.

The chain couples TRBV7-3 to TRBJ1-1, with a possible D match to TRBD1 (6 bases). CDR1 and CDR2 from the germline V gene are SGHTA and FQGTGA. The V and J ends lost 5 bases and 0 bases respectively, with 10 bases between them. This CDR3 region has 14 residues. This CDR3 reads CASSPGAMNTEAFF. CDR3 nucleotide sequence: TGTGCCAGCAGCCCAGGGGCAATGAACACTGAAGCTTTCTTT.

This clone was recorded once. V and J are TRBV7-9 and TRBJ2-7; 8 bases fit TRBD1. This CDR3 comprises 15 residues. Trimming removed 5 bases from V and 2 bases from J; junction bases left unmatched: 8. The germline CDR1 and CDR2 sequences are SEHNR and FQNEAQ (reference sequence). The CDR3 is CASSPRTGKTYEQYF. The CDR3 region has the DNA TGTGCCAGCAGCCCTAGGACAGGGAAAACCTACGAGCAGTACTTC.

The V and J genes are TRBV7-2 and TRBJ1-6; a possible D gene is TRBD1 (6 bases). CDR1 SGHTA and CDR2 FQGNSA come from the germline V gene. There are 15 residues in the CDR3. The V end lost 4 bases, the J end lost 9 bases, and 16 bases lay between the germline ends. The CDR3 loop is CASSSSQGRGSPLHF. CDR3 DNA: TGTGCCAGCAGCTCCAGTCAGGGGCGCGGTTCACCCCTCCACTTT.

The rearrangement joins TRBV15 to TRBJ1-5; D is possibly TRBD1 (6 bases). CDR1 and CDR2 (germline): LNHNV, YYDKDF (reference sequence). CDR3 length equals 17 residues. V was clipped by 0 bases and J by 5 bases, with 17 bases between them. This chain's CDR3 is CATSRDRQTGGHQPQHF. The CDR3 coding sequence is TGTGCCACCAGCAGAGATCGCCAGACAGGAGGCCATCAGCCCCAGCATTTT.

A remark on this clone: This specimen includes other DNA sequences encoding the same CDR3. V gene TRBV5-1 combines with J gene TRBJ1-1; D gene uncertain. There are 13 residues in the CDR3. V lost 5 bases and J lost 1, with 9 bases in between. CDR1 is SGHRS, CDR2 YFSETQ, per germline. CDR3 protein: CASSLTGNTEAFF. Written as DNA, the CDR3 is TGCGCCAGCAGTTTAACGGGGAACACTGAAGCTTTCTTT.

There are a few counts of this clone. The chain recombines TRBV3-1 (or the pseudogene TRBV3-2) with TRBJ2-5; 7 nucleotides match TRBD1. This CDR3 contains 14 residues. Germline V gene sequence: CDR1 LGHDT, CDR2 YNNKEL (reference sequence). V trimming: 4 bases; J trimming: 2 bases; junction bases outside the gene matches: 4. The chain's CDR3 is CASSPRQGQETQYF. The CDR3 DNA sequence: TGTGCCAGCAGCCCCCGACAGGGTCAAGAGACCCAGTACTTC.

V gene TRBV30 combines with J gene TRBJ1-2, with TRBD1 matching over 7 bases. V trimming: 3 bases; J trimming: 8 bases; junction bases outside the gene matches: 9. From germline, CDR1 is GTSNPN and CDR2 SVGIG (reference sequence). This CDR3 is built from 13 residues. The CDR3 is CAWRPTTGPGYTF. The CDR3 DNA sequence: TGTGCCTGGAGACCGACGACAGGGCCAGGCTACACCTTC.

This chain uses TRBV11-3 with TRBJ2-7; tentatively, D is TRBD2 (6 bases). The CDR3 is 14 amino acids. The V end lost 6 bases, the J end lost 2 bases, and 14 bases lay between the germline ends. CDR1 and CDR2 (germline): SGHNT, YENEEA. The CDR3 DNA is TGTGCCAGCAGTCACCGGGACTCTCCCTACGAGCAGTACTTC. Amino acids: CASSHRDSPYEQYF.

This chain links TRBV5-3 with TRBJ1-4; a possible D gene is TRBD1 (5 bases). TRBV5-3 is sorted into the ORF group, with uncertain function. V shed 4 bases and J shed 5 bases, with 18 bases lying between them. This CDR3 spans 16 amino acids. CDR3 sequence reads: CARSLRQLILNEKLFF. In DNA form, the CDR3 reads TGTGCCAGAAGCCTCCGACAGCTTATTCTGAATGAAAAACTGTTTTTT.

V gene TRBV10-2 combines with J gene TRBJ1-1; 8 nucleotides agree with TRBD1. The CDR3 has 14 residues. Trimming cost V 6 bases and J 4 bases; bases outside gene matches: 7. Germline CDR1 WSHSY, CDR2 SAAADI. CDR3 sequence reads: CASRQNRGFTEAFF. The DNA for the CDR3 is TGCGCCAGCAGACAGAACAGGGGGTTCACTGAAGCTTTCTTT.

The chain recombines TRBV10-3 with TRBJ1-1; TRBD1 might be the D (5 bases). V was clipped by 10 bases and J by 4 bases, with 19 bases between them. The CDR3 consists of 14 residues. Germline-derived CDR1 and CDR2 are ENHRY and SYGVKD. The CDR3 region has the DNA TGTGCCACCCTGTCGCGGGGGGGGAGCACTGAAGCTTTCTTT. Its protein product is CATLSRGGSTEAFF.

This clone has only a few counts. The chain links TRBV7-2 to TRBJ2-1, with D tentatively TRBD1 (5 bases). Germline CDR1 and CDR2: SGHTA and FQGNSA. V gave up 5 bases and J gave up 3 bases, with 11 bases separating them. There are 14 residues in the CDR3. The CDR3 reads CASSASGFYNEQFF. The CDR3 DNA sequence: TGTGCCAGCAGCGCGTCAGGGTTCTACAATGAGCAGTTCTTC.

The chain carries TRBV10-3 and TRBJ2-1; 7 positions agree with TRBD1. Losses at the gene ends were 7 bases for V and 6 bases for J; bases not matched to a gene: 12. The CDR3 loop spans 15 amino acids. In germline, CDR1 is ENHRY, CDR2 SYGVKD. The CDR3 region is CAINEAGGSPNEQFF. The CDR3 nucleotides read TGTGCCATCAATGAAGCAGGGGGTTCGCCCAATGAGCAGTTCTTC.

This chain connects TRBV19 to TRBJ2-1; tentative D call: TRBD2 (6 bases). Germline CDR1 and CDR2: LNHDA and SQIVND (reference sequence). Trimming left V 6 bases short and J 0 bases short, with 15 bases between. The length of the CDR3 is 16 residues. CDR3 DNA: TGTGCCAGTAGCCAACTAGCTGTACTCTCCTACAATGAGCAGTTCTTC. Amino acids: CASSQLAVLSYNEQFF.

The CDR3 sequence is CASSLAEGLYYGYTF. The DNA of the CDR3 is TGTGCCAGCAGCTTAGCAGAAGGACTGTACTATGGCTACACCTTC. The rearrangement joins TRBV7-9 to TRBJ1-2, with no clear D. CDR1 SEHNR and CDR2 FQNEAQ come from the germline V gene (reference sequence). The V gene lost 0 bases and the J gene lost 3 bases, with 11 bases spanning the gap. This CDR3 has 15 amino acids.

V usage is TRBV5-8 and J usage is TRBJ1-2, with TRBD1 matching 7 bases. The J segment lost 4 bases and the V segment lost 0 bases, leaving 3 bases of the junction unmatched. Germline CDR1 and CDR2: SGHTS and YDEGEE. The CDR3 runs to 14 residues. CDR3 in DNA: TGTGCCAGCAGCTTGGCAACAGGGGTCTATGGCTACACCTTC. Translation gives CASSLATGVYGYTF.

This sequence joins TRBV7-2 and TRBJ1-4; 9 nucleotides align to TRBD1. CDR1 and CDR2 (germline): SGHTA, FQGNSA. V gave up 10 bases and J gave up 5 bases; unmatched junction bases: 11. The CDR3 sequence is 15 residues long. The CDR3 region is CATNLGGTGNEKLFF. In DNA, the CDR3 is TGTGCCACCAATCTGGGAGGGACAGGGAATGAAAAACTGTTTTTT.

The rearrangement uses TRBV30 and TRBJ2-7; 7 bases match TRBD1. Germline CDR1 reads GTSNPN; CDR2 reads SVGIG (reference sequence). V dropped 1 base and J dropped 5; count of bases not matched to a gene: 17. The CDR3 is 17 amino acids. The CDR3 sequence is CAWSAVGDRVSSHEQYF. DNA of the CDR3: TGTGCCTGGAGTGCAGTCGGCGACAGGGTGAGTTCCCACGAGCAGTACTTC. Full variable domain (missing parts from reference TRBV30 and TRBJ2-7): SQTIHQWPATLVQPVGSPLSLECTVEGTSNPNLYWYRQAAGRGLQLLFYSVGIGQISSEVPQNLSASRPQDRQFILSSKKLLLSDSGFYLCAWSAVGDRVSSHEQYFGPGTRLTVT.

The rearrangement joins TRBV19 to TRBJ1-1, with unresolved D. CDR1 is LNHDA, CDR2 SQIVND, per germline (reference sequence). The CDR3 runs to 15 residues. Between the trimmed V and J ends, which lost 3 bases and 6 bases, there was a span of 17 bases. CDR3 nucleotide sequence: TGTGCCAGTAGTATGAGCCCCACAGTTTTACCTGAAGCTTTCTTT. Residues: CASSMSPTVLPEAFF.

The chain joins TRBV4-1 to TRBJ1-3, with 8 bases matching TRBD1. J lost 8 bases, V lost 1 base, and 7 bases had no gene match. The germline CDR1 and CDR2 sequences are MGHRA and YSYEKL. The CDR3 totals 15 residues. This CDR3 reads CASSQGQGLVDTIYF. The CDR3 region has the DNA TGCGCCAGCAGCCAAGGACAGGGGTTAGTCGACACCATATATTTT.

The rearrangement links TRBV19 to TRBJ2-7; TRBD1 agrees at 8 bases. Germline CDR1 LNHDA, CDR2 SQIVND (reference sequence). J was trimmed by 2 bases and V by 6 bases; bases with no gene match: 9. The CDR3 length is 15 residues. The CDR3 DNA follows: TGTGCCAGTAGACCGACAGGGGAGGCCACCTACGAGCAGTACTTC. This sequence encodes CASRPTGEATYEQYF.

V usage is TRBV5-1 and J usage is TRBJ1-1; 7 bases are a match to TRBD1. The germline CDR1 and CDR2 sequences are SGHRS and YFSETQ. With 7 bases clipped from V and 1 base from J, the junction kept 7 bases outside the gene matches. The CDR3 is 14 amino acids. The CDR3 DNA reads as TGCGCCAGCCGAGCCGGGACAGCGAACACTGAAGCTTTCTTT. Amino acid sequence: CASRAGTANTEAFF.

CDR3 protein: CAWSTLFEAFF. CDR3 bases: TGTGCCTGGAGTACATTATTCGAAGCTTTCTTT. The rearrangement uses TRBV30 and TRBJ1-1; the D is unclear. CDR1 and CDR2 from the germline V gene are GTSNPN and SVGIG (reference sequence). This CDR3 is built from 11 residues. Trimming took 2 bases from V and 8 from J, leaving 9 bases between them.

V usage is TRBV7-6 and J usage is TRBJ1-1; tentative D call: TRBD1 (5 bases). Looked up from germline, CDR1 is SGHVS and CDR2 is FNYEAQ. The CDR3 has 15 amino acids. The V and J ends lost 7 bases and 0 bases respectively, with 15 bases between them. CDR3 loop: CASTRMEGMNTEAFF. CDR3 coding DNA: TGTGCCAGCACCCGAATGGAGGGGATGAACACTGAAGCTTTCTTT.

This chain uses TRBV6-6 with TRBJ2-7; 10 nucleotides line up with TRBD1. Germline CDR1 is MNHNY and CDR2 is SVGAGI (reference sequence). Losses at the gene ends were 7 bases for V and 5 bases for J; bases not matched to a gene: 14. The CDR3 totals 16 residues. CDR3 nucleotides: TGTGCCAGCATCGAGATGATCGGGACAGGGGTCCACGAGCAGTACTTC. This encodes CASIEMIGTGVHEQYF.